The 5 T cell receptor beta chains listed next were all sequenced from one sample in a study of blood T cell repertoires in COVID-19. The assay was immunoSEQ multiplex PCR, and TCRdb's table has in-frame clones only and misses some. In the table there are about 380,000 clones, 87% of which are singletons. Sequenced: PBMCs or T cells enriched from blood (not recorded which). These TCRs come from a woman under 40 who had recovered from COVID-19.

The V and J genes are TRBV11-3 and TRBJ1-1; the D is unclear. Germline values: CDR1 SGHNT, CDR2 YENEEA. Deletions cut 1 base from V and 1 base from J, with 4 bases between. This CDR3 has 13 amino acids. This chain's CDR3 is CASSLGRNTEAFF. CDR3 nucleotides: TGTGCCAGCAGCTTAGGTCGGAACACTGAAGCTTTCTTT. The whole variable domain, remainder taken from reference TRBV11-3 and TRBJ1-1, is EAGVVQSPRYKIIEKKQPVAFWCNPISGHNTLYWYLQNLGQGPELLIRYENEEAVDDSQLPKDRFSAERLKGVDSTLKIQPAELGDSAVYLCASSLGRNTEAFFGQGTRLTVV.

The J gene is TRBJ2-1, the V gene TRBV10-3; 7 nucleotides align to TRBD1. Germline assignment: CDR1 ENHRY and CDR2 SYGVKD. This CDR3 has 14 amino acids. J gave up 4 bases and V 5 bases, and 5 bases lay outside the gene matches. CDR3 sequence: CAISPGQAYNEQFF. Here the CDR3 DNA reads TGTGCCATCAGTCCTGGACAGGCATACAATGAGCAGTTCTTC.

The genes are TRBV20-1 and TRBJ2-1; TRBD1 is a possible D gene (6 bases). Trimming removed 3 bases from V and 9 bases from J, with 18 bases in between. This CDR3 spans 14 amino acids. Germline V gene lookup returns CDR1 DFQATT and CDR2 SNEGSKA (reference sequence). The CDR3 spells CSASFANRAGEQFF. In DNA form, the CDR3 reads TGCAGTGCTAGTTTTGCAAACAGGGCTGGTGAGCAGTTCTTC.

This chain joins TRBV15 and TRBJ1-5; D unresolved. V lost 0 bases and J lost 6, with 12 bases in between. Germline V gene data show CDR1 as LNHNV and CDR2 as YYDKDF (reference sequence). The CDR3 is 15 amino acids. This CDR3 is CATSRDLGEGQPQHF. For the CDR3, the DNA is TGTGCCACCAGCAGAGATCTCGGGGAAGGTCAGCCCCAGCATTTT.

V usage is TRBV3-1 (or the pseudogene TRBV3-2) and J usage is TRBJ1-1, with 7 bases identical to TRBD1. Germline V gene sequence: CDR1 LGHDT, CDR2 YNNKEL (reference sequence). The length of the CDR3 is 13 residues. The ends lost 6 bases at V and 5 bases at J; junction bases unmatched: 6. Written as DNA, the CDR3 is TGTGCCAGCAGTATAGTACAGGGGACTGAAGCTTTCTTT. Translated: CASSIVQGTEAFF.